This entry lists 4 T cell receptor beta chains sequenced from one sample in a study of T-cell reconstitution after alpha-beta-depleted transplantation in children. For TCRbeta, the library was prepared with unique molecular identifiers. Each CDR3 protein gets one entry after TCRdb re-called the PCR reads with MiXCR. The sample gives about 360,000 distinct CDR3 sequences, more than 10% of which show up once; about 4.5% is in the top ten. The sample here was PBMCs, taken from the stem cell graft. The receptors derive from a human donor who donated a stem cell graft to a child with Fanconi anemia.

This clonotype was observed at least ten times. The rearrangement uses TRBV6-5 and TRBJ2-3; D gene unclear. CDR3 length equals 17 residues. V lost 0 bases, J lost 0 bases, and 13 bases lay in between. Germline CDR1 is MNHEY and CDR2 is SVGAGI. The CDR3 loop is CASSYSRPTSSTDTQYF. The CDR3 DNA is TGTGCCAGCAGTTACTCGAGACCTACTTCTAGCACAGATACGCAGTATTTT.

This clonotype was counted at least ten times. The rearrangement uses TRBV5-1 and TRBJ2-1; D is unclear. V lost 7 bases and J lost 1, with 12 bases in between. Germline V gives CDR1 SGHRS, CDR2 YFSETQ. The CDR3 has 14 amino acids. The CDR3 DNA sequence: TGCGCCAGCGAAGCCTTGGGATCCTACAATGAGCAGTTCTTC. Protein sequence: CASEALGSYNEQFF.

This clonotype was seen repeatedly, ten times or more. The chain couples TRBV12-3 or TRBV12-4 to TRBJ2-7; D ambiguous. Trimming took off 3 bases at V and 3 bases at J, with 6 bases between the two ends. The CDR3 length is 12 residues. The chain's CDR3 is CASSLRNYEQYF. The CDR3 DNA is TGTGCCAGCAGTTTGAGGAACTACGAGCAGTACTTC.

J is TRBJ1-4 and V is TRBV6-1; 9 bases line up with TRBD1. Losses at the gene ends were 5 bases for V and 8 bases for J; bases not matched to a gene: 15. CDR3 length equals 17 residues. CDR1 is MNHNS and CDR2 is SASEGT in the germline V gene. The CDR3 nucleotides are TGTGCCAGCAGTCCAGGTCAACCGGGACAGGGTCAAGAAAAACTGTTTTTT. It specifies CASSPGQPGQGQEKLFF.